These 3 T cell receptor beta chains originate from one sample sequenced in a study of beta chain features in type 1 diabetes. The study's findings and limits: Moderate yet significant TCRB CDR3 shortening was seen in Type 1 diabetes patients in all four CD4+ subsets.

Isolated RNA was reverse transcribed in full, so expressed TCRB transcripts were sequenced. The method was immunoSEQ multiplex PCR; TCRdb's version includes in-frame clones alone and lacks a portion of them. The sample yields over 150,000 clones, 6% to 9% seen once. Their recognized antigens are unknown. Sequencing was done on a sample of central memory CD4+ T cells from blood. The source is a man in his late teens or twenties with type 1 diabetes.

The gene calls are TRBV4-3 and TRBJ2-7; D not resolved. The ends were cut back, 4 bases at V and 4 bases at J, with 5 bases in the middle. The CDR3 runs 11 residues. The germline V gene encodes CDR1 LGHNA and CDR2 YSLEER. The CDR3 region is CASSPGYEQYF. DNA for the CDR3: TGCGCCAGCAGCCCCGGGTACGAGCAGTACTTC.

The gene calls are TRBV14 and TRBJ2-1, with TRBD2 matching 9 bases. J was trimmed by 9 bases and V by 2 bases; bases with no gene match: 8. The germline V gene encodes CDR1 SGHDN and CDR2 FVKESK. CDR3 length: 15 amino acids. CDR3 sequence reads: CASSQQGLAGVEQFF. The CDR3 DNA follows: TGTGCCAGCAGCCAACAGGGACTAGCAGGAGTTGAGCAGTTCTTC.

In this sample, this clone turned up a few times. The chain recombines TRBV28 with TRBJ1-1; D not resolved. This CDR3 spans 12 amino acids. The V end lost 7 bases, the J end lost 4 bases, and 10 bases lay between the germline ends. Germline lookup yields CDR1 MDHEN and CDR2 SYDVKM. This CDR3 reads CASKNFGTEAFF. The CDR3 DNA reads TGTGCCAGCAAAAACTTCGGCACTGAAGCTTTCTTT.